This entry is about one T cell receptor (beta chain). Its cognate antigen is unknown. Assay: immunoSEQ multiplex PCR; the TCRdb copy retains only in-frame clones and omits some. Here the sample spans approximately 80,000 clones, approximately 91% being singletons. CDR1 and CDR2 (germline): MNHEY, SMNVEV (reference sequence). V trimming: 4 bases; J trimming: 6 bases; junction bases outside the gene matches: 8. There are 14 residues in the CDR3. The data derive from a study of T cell responses to AZD1222 COVID-19 vaccine. Study-level results: Seropositivity was recorded at baseline in only a handful of AZD1222 recipients. Spike-spanning, vaccine-associated CD4 TCRs were dominant at 160-218 and 743-854. White British ancestry dominated among donors, who included more females, and clonal diversity was possibly underestimated.

The chain employs TRBV27 and TRBJ1-2, with 7 positions matching TRBD1. The TCR was taken from an adult in good health. The material was peripheral blood, obtained on day 0 of MenACWY control vaccination. As DNA, the CDR3 is TGTGCCAGCAGTTCGAGAGGGGGCTGGGATGGCTACACCTTC. Its protein is CASSSRGGWDGYTF.